This entry lists 22 T cell receptor beta chains sequenced from one sample in a study of OX40 agonist ivuxolimab in advanced cancers. Only in-frame clones appear in the TCRdb table, and some are missing; sequencing was by immunoSEQ multiplex PCR. The table shows just under 20,000 clones, with approximately 80% occurring only once. Sample: CD4+ or CD8+ T cells sorted from blood, taken in a trial of the OX40 agonist ivuxolimab. These receptors were taken from an adult with an advanced solid tumor such as melanoma, head and neck, liver or kidney cancer.

V usage is TRBV19 and J usage is TRBJ1-1; the D is unclear. The V gene lost 2 bases and the J gene lost 6 bases, with 19 bases spanning the gap. CDR1 is LNHDA and CDR2 is SQIVND in the germline V gene (reference sequence). The CDR3 totals 16 residues. DNA for the CDR3: TGTGCCAGTAGTATAACATCCAACCCCCCGTACGCTGAAGCTTTCTTT. It yields the protein CASSITSNPPYAEAFF.

There are a few counts of this clone. DNA for the CDR3: TGTGCCAGCTCACCCGGACAGGGGGCCAGCACTGAAGCTTTCTTT. Translation gives CASSPGQGASTEAFF. This chain uses TRBV18 with TRBJ1-1, with 11 bases identical to TRBD1. The CDR3 totals 15 residues. Germline trimming cut 3 bases from V and 4 bases from J; bases unmatched to any gene: 4. CDR1 is KGHSH, CDR2 LQKENI, per germline.

This clone turned up a few times. The chain has TRBV30 and TRBJ1-2; weak D call: TRBD1 (6 bases). Germline assignment: CDR1 GTSNPN and CDR2 SVGIG (reference sequence). This CDR3 is 14 amino acids long. V was cut by 0 bases and J by 7 bases, with 15 bases left in between. CDR3 sequence: CAWSVNRAEGGYTF. CDR3 bases: TGTGCCTGGAGTGTAAACAGGGCTGAGGGTGGCTACACCTTC. The variable domain in full, completed from reference TRBV30 and TRBJ1-2, reads SQTIHQWPATLVQPVGSPLSLECTVEGTSNPNLYWYRQAAGRGLQLLFYSVGIGQISSEVPQNLSASRPQDRQFILSSKKLLLSDSGFYLCAWSVNRAEGGYTFGSGTRLTVV.

This chain's CDR3 is CASSYRGGWETQYF. CDR3 nucleotides: TGTGCCAGCAGTTATCGGGGTGGATGGGAGACCCAGTACTTC. The chain couples TRBV6-1 to TRBJ2-5, with a tentative D call TRBD2 (5 bases). The CDR3 is made up of 14 amino acids. Germline V gene data show CDR1 as MNHNS and CDR2 as SASEGT. Trimming pared 5 bases from V and 5 bases from J, leaving 15 bases between.

V usage is TRBV11-2 and J usage is TRBJ1-1; TRBD1 matches at 7 bases. CDR3 length: 14 amino acids. In germline, CDR1 is SGHAT, CDR2 FQNNGV. The J segment lost 8 bases and the V segment lost 2 bases, leaving 8 bases of the junction unmatched. The CDR3: CASSLTGARIEAFF. CDR3 in DNA: TGTGCCAGCAGCTTAACAGGGGCCCGAATCGAAGCTTTCTTT.

CDR3 in DNA: TGTGCCAGCAGCTTTGGGTGGACAGCTGAAGCTTTCTTT. As protein: CASSFGWTAEAFF. The chain combines TRBV5-8 with TRBJ1-1; a possible D gene is TRBD1 (6 bases). The V and J ends lost 2 bases and 6 bases respectively, with 11 bases between them. The CDR3 runs 13 residues. Germline lookup yields CDR1 SGHTS and CDR2 YDEGEE. The variable domain in full, completed from reference TRBV5-8 and TRBJ1-1, reads EAGVTQSPTHLIKTRGQQATLRCSPISGHTSVYWYQQALGLGLQFLLWYDEGEERNRGNFPPRFSGRQFPNYSSELNVNALELEDSALYLCASSFGWTAEAFFGQGTRLTVV.

J is TRBJ2-2 and V is TRBV5-1; D is perhaps TRBD1 or TRBD2 (6 bases each). This CDR3 has 17 residues. CDR1 is SGHRS and CDR2 is YFSETQ in the germline V gene. The ends were cut back, 2 bases at V and 7 bases at J, with 21 bases in the middle. This chain's CDR3 is CASSFDTGASYGGELFF. CDR3 coding DNA: TGCGCCAGCAGCTTCGACACGGGGGCTAGTTATGGCGGGGAGCTGTTTTTT.

The gene calls are TRBV5-6 and TRBJ2-1; 9 bases are shared with TRBD2. This CDR3 has 14 amino acids. V lost 0 bases, J lost 6 bases, and 1 base stayed unmatched. The germline V gene has CDR1 SGHDT and CDR2 YYEEEE. The CDR3 sequence: CASSLELAGNEQFF. DNA for the CDR3: TGTGCCAGCAGCTTGGAACTAGCGGGCAATGAGCAGTTCTTC.

The chain is built from TRBV6-5 and TRBJ2-2; D might be TRBD1 (5 bases). Germline CDR1 is MNHEY and CDR2 is SVGAGI. This CDR3 region has 13 residues. V lost 4 bases and J lost 6, with 9 bases in between. CDR3 in DNA: TGTGCCAGCAGTTCTCAGGGTCCCGGGGAGCTGTTTTTT. This sequence encodes CASSSQGPGELFF.

V and J are TRBV14 and TRBJ2-2; D not certain. This CDR3 has 14 amino acids. The germline CDR1 and CDR2 sequences are SGHDN and FVKESK. V lost 6 bases and J lost 4, with 12 bases in between. As DNA, the CDR3 is TGTGCCAGCAGACAACCCGGCACCACCGGGGAGCTGTTTTTT. It translates to CASRQPGTTGELFF.

The rearrangement joins TRBV11-1 to TRBJ2-1; D remains ambiguous. The V and J ends lost 2 bases and 5 bases respectively, with 7 bases between them. The V gene's germline CDR1 is SGHAT and CDR2 FQDESV (reference sequence). CDR3 length: 13 amino acids. The CDR3 DNA is TGTGCCAGCAGCTTATGGCAGGACAATGAGCAGTTCTTC. This sequence encodes CASSLWQDNEQFF.

The chain links TRBV7-6 to TRBJ2-2; 10 nucleotides line up with TRBD2. The CDR3 is 14 residues long. V shed 6 bases, J shed 4 bases, and the junction held 2 bases outside the gene matches. Germline V gene sequence: CDR1 SGHVS, CDR2 FNYEAQ. The CDR3 nucleotides read TGTGCCAGCAGAAGGACTAGCGGCACCGGGGAGCTGTTTTTT. The encoded protein is CASRRTSGTGELFF.

V and J are TRBV28 and TRBJ1-5, with TRBD1 matching over 10 bases. Germline trimming cut 10 bases from V and 1 base from J; bases unmatched to any gene: 4. The CDR3 consists of 14 residues. The V gene's germline CDR1 is MDHEN and CDR2 SYDVKM. Here the CDR3 DNA reads TGTGCCACCAAGGGACAGGGGAGCAATCAGCCCCAGCATTTT. Protein: CATKGQGSNQPQHF.

V gene TRBV7-9 combines with J gene TRBJ2-3; D is uncertain. Germline values: CDR1 SEHNR, CDR2 FQNEAQ (reference sequence). The CDR3 runs to 12 residues. With 5 bases removed from V and 3 bases from J, the gap between germline ends came to 6 bases. DNA for the CDR3: TGTGCCAGCAGCACCTCTACAGATACGCAGTATTTT. This encodes CASSTSTDTQYF.

This clone is medium-sized by share. V usage is TRBV18 and J usage is TRBJ1-3; TRBD1 matches at 7 bases. Germline trimming cut 4 bases from V and 0 bases from J; bases unmatched to any gene: 9. From germline, CDR1 is KGHSH and CDR2 LQKENI. The CDR3 is made up of 17 amino acids. The CDR3 loop reads CASSLLGQVDSGNTIYF. CDR3 nucleotide sequence: TGTGCCAGCTCACTTCTCGGACAGGTCGACTCTGGAAACACCATATATTTT.

This chain links TRBV5-1 with TRBJ1-5; D is possibly TRBD1 (6 bases). Trimming stripped 0 bases from V and 4 bases from J, with 11 bases between. From germline, CDR1 is SGHRS and CDR2 YFSETQ. This CDR3 contains 15 residues. CDR3 sequence: CASSLEGGPNQPQHF. DNA of the CDR3: TGCGCCAGCAGCTTGGAAGGGGGTCCTAATCAGCCCCAGCATTTT.

The V gene is TRBV14, the J gene TRBJ2-5, with D possibly matching TRBD1 (8 bases). Near its end, the DNA agrees better with TRBJ2-7, so the J call may be wrong. This CDR3 has 15 amino acids. Germline CDR1 and CDR2: SGHDN and FVKESK. The CDR3 spells CASSHGQGGIYEQYF. The CDR3 DNA follows: TGTGCCAGCAGCCACGGACAGGGAGGGATCTACGAGCAGTACTTC.

V gene TRBV5-6 combines with J gene TRBJ2-7; the match to TRBD1 covers 7 bases. Germline V gene data show CDR1 as SGHDT and CDR2 as YYEEEE. Trimming at V came to 3 bases and at J to 1 base, leaving 4 bases not matched to a gene. CDR3 length equals 14 residues. CDR3 DNA sequence: TGTGCCAGCAGCTGGCTGGACAGGTCCTACGAGCAGTACTTC. Translation: CASSWLDRSYEQYF.

This clone was seen just once. The chain carries TRBV27 and TRBJ2-5; 7 bases match TRBD2. V lost 4 bases, J lost 3 bases, and 5 bases stayed unmatched. The CDR3 covers 14 residues. Germline V gene data show CDR1 as MNHEY and CDR2 as SMNVEV (reference sequence). The CDR3 bases are TGTGCCAGCAGTTGGCGGAGCGGGAAAGAGACCCAGTACTTC. Its protein is CASSWRSGKETQYF.

V and J are TRBV7-3 and TRBJ2-3, with 10 bases matching TRBD2. The ends lost 5 bases at V and 4 bases at J; junction bases unmatched: 18. CDR3 length: 19 amino acids. Germline V gene lookup returns CDR1 SGHTA and CDR2 FQGTGA. CDR3 sequence: CASSPSGLAVQLKADTQYF. The DNA for the CDR3 is TGTGCCAGCAGCCCCTCCGGACTAGCGGTTCAATTGAAGGCAGATACGCAGTATTTT.

The chain is built from TRBV28 and TRBJ1-1; D uncertain. CDR1 is MDHEN, CDR2 SYDVKM, per germline. V was clipped by 7 bases and J by 0 bases, with 6 bases between them. This CDR3 comprises 12 residues. The CDR3 loop reads CASKSMNTEAFF. The CDR3 region has the DNA TGTGCCAGCAAGTCTATGAACACTGAAGCTTTCTTT.

This clone was recorded once. The chain recombines TRBV9 with TRBJ2-7, with 15 bases lining up with TRBD2. In germline, CDR1 is SGDLS, CDR2 YYNGEE. The CDR3 spans 16 residues. V was clipped by 3 bases and J by 6 bases; unmatched bases: 7. CDR3 loop: CASSGGLAGGVGEQYF. The CDR3 DNA follows: TGTGCCAGCAGCGGGGGACTAGCGGGGGGCGTCGGCGAGCAGTACTTC.